The rows below give T cell receptor beta chains drawn from one sample of a study of vaccination and CD4 T cells after COVID-19. Their target antigens are unknown. In TCRdb, the PCR reads were re-called with MiXCR into one record per CDR3 protein. The sample records roughly 15,000 distinct CDR3 sequences, under 50% being singletons. The sequenced material came from CD4+ T cells from blood, cultured in vitro. The receptors come from a human donor who had recovered from COVID-19. Each CDR3 is given with its conserved first and last residue. Each record gives: V gene, D gene, CDR3 length, clone size, J gene, CDR3 protein, CDR3 DNA. A D gene is named only where the DNA matches it firmly. Rows give clone size only sometimes, using once, few, many, or a class for an expanded clone.

v_gene: TRBV20-1
d_gene: -
len: 11
abundance: few
j_gene: TRBJ2-5
CDR3aa: CSAGPKVTQYF
CDR3nt: TGCAGTGCTGGGCCGAAAGTGACCCAGTACTTC

v_gene: TRBV6-4
d_gene: TRBD2
len: 16
abundance: few
j_gene: TRBJ2-3
CDR3aa: CASGMRLAGVADTQYF
CDR3nt: TGTGCCAGCGGCATGCGGCTAGCGGGAGTGGCAGATACGCAGTATTTT

v_gene: TRBV12-5
d_gene: TRBD1
len: 17
abundance: -
j_gene: TRBJ1-5
CDR3aa: CASGLVFRGQGFLPQHF
CDR3nt: TGTGCTAGTGGTTTGGTATTTAGGGGACAGGGATTCTTGCCCCAGCATTTT

v_gene: TRBV20-1
d_gene: TRBD2
len: 17
abundance: few
j_gene: TRBJ2-3
CDR3aa: CSAKRPGLAGVLDTQYF
CDR3nt: TGCAGTGCAAAAAGGCCGGGACTAGCGGGAGTGCTGGATACGCAGTATTTT

v_gene: TRBV28
d_gene: TRBD1
len: 14
abundance: -
j_gene: TRBJ1-2
CDR3aa: CASSKTGSLYGYTF
CDR3nt: TGTGCCAGCAGTAAGACAGGGTCCCTTTATGGCTACACCTTC

v_gene: TRBV20-1
d_gene: -
len: 13
abundance: few
j_gene: TRBJ2-5
CDR3aa: CSARQGSRETQYF
CDR3nt: TGCAGTGCTAGACAGGGTTCTAGGGAGACCCAGTACTTC

v_gene: TRBV20-1
d_gene: TRBD2
len: 14
abundance: -
j_gene: TRBJ2-5
CDR3aa: CSARASGPQETQYF
CDR3nt: TGCAGTGCTAGAGCTAGCGGGCCCCAAGAGACCCAGTACTTC

v_gene: TRBV6-1
d_gene: TRBD1
len: 13
abundance: few
j_gene: TRBJ2-7
CDR3aa: CASSRNRGGEQYF
CDR3nt: TGTGCCAGCAGTAGGAACAGGGGTGGCGAGCAGTACTTC

v_gene: TRBV20-1
d_gene: -
len: 15
abundance: -
j_gene: TRBJ2-3
CDR3aa: CSARTVNKPTDTQYF
CDR3nt: TGCAGTGCTAGAACGGTCAACAAACCCACAGATACGCAGTATTTT

v_gene: TRBV27
d_gene: TRBD2
len: 13
abundance: few
j_gene: TRBJ2-3
CDR3aa: CATRGSGRDTQYF
CDR3nt: TGTGCCACCCGAGGTAGCGGGAGAGATACGCAGTATTTT

v_gene: TRBV28
d_gene: -
len: 14
abundance: -
j_gene: TRBJ2-3
CDR3aa: CASRRNGNADTQYF
CDR3nt: TGTGCCAGCAGGCGAAACGGGAACGCAGATACGCAGTATTTT

v_gene: TRBV11-3
d_gene: TRBD2
len: 16
abundance: -
j_gene: TRBJ2-1
CDR3aa: CASSLGRRERRDEQFF
CDR3nt: TGTGCCAGCAGCTTAGGTAGGCGGGAGAGGCGCGATGAGCAGTTCTTC

v_gene: TRBV7-9
d_gene: TRBD2
len: 17
abundance: -
j_gene: TRBJ2-1
CDR3aa: CASSLRLAVSSYNEQFF
CDR3nt: TGTGCCAGCAGCCTCCGACTAGCGGTGAGCTCCTACAATGAGCAGTTCTTC

v_gene: TRBV7-9
d_gene: -
len: 11
abundance: -
j_gene: TRBJ1-3
CDR3aa: CAQKHGNTIYF
CDR3nt: TGTGCTCAGAAACACGGAAACACCATATATTTT

v_gene: TRBV7-8
d_gene: TRBD2
len: 18
abundance: few
j_gene: TRBJ2-7
CDR3aa: CASSLEARFNSGTDEQYF
CDR3nt: TGTGCCAGCAGCTTAGAGGCCAGGTTTAATAGCGGGACCGACGAGCAGTACTTC

v_gene: TRBV7-2
d_gene: -
len: 15
abundance: -
j_gene: TRBJ1-5
CDR3aa: CASTSGGGGNQPQHF
CDR3nt: TGTGCCAGCACAAGTGGTGGCGGAGGCAATCAGCCCCAGCATTTT

v_gene: TRBV6-1
d_gene: TRBD1
len: 15
abundance: -
j_gene: TRBJ2-7
CDR3aa: CASRDRDRGRHEQYF
CDR3nt: TGTGCCAGCAGAGACCGGGACAGGGGACGTCACGAGCAGTACTTC

v_gene: TRBV2
d_gene: -
len: 14
abundance: -
j_gene: TRBJ1-2
CDR3aa: CASRETGANYGYTF
CDR3nt: TGTGCCAGCAGGGAGACGGGCGCTAACTATGGCTACACCTTC

v_gene: TRBV6-2/TRBV6-3
d_gene: -
len: 14
abundance: few
j_gene: TRBJ2-1
CDR3aa: CASTQVGRVDEQFF
CDR3nt: TGTGCCAGCACCCAAGTGGGTCGCGTCGATGAGCAGTTCTTC

v_gene: TRBV20-1
d_gene: -
len: 11
abundance: -
j_gene: TRBJ1-6
CDR3aa: CSAGRISPLHF
CDR3nt: TGCAGTGCAGGGAGGATCTCACCCCTCCACTTT

v_gene: TRBV20-1
d_gene: -
len: 13
abundance: few
j_gene: TRBJ1-1
CDR3aa: CSAKSQGNTEAFF
CDR3nt: TGCAGTGCTAAAAGTCAGGGGAACACTGAAGCTTTCTTT

v_gene: TRBV4-1
d_gene: TRBD2
len: 19
abundance: -
j_gene: TRBJ2-7
CDR3aa: CASSQVGGRARSSPYEQYF
CDR3nt: TGCGCCAGCAGCCAAGTTGGGGGGAGGGCCCGTTCGAGCCCGTACGAGCAGTACTTC

v_gene: TRBV20-1
d_gene: -
len: 16
abundance: -
j_gene: TRBJ2-7
CDR3aa: CSARSPTNRDGGEQYF
CDR3nt: TGCAGTGCTAGATCACCCACCAATAGGGACGGGGGCGAGCAGTACTTC

v_gene: TRBV11-2
d_gene: -
len: 14
abundance: -
j_gene: TRBJ2-1
CDR3aa: CASSLDPWGGEQFF
CDR3nt: TGTGCCAGCAGCTTAGATCCGTGGGGCGGTGAGCAGTTCTTC

v_gene: TRBV28
d_gene: TRBD2
len: 18
abundance: -
j_gene: TRBJ2-5
CDR3aa: CASSLGFGGRARDETQYF
CDR3nt: TGTGCCAGCAGTTTGGGTTTTGGCGGGAGGGCCAGGGATGAGACCCAGTACTTC

v_gene: TRBV5-5
d_gene: -
len: 16
abundance: -
j_gene: TRBJ1-4
CDR3aa: CASSLVAGSMDEKLFF
CDR3nt: TGTGCCAGCAGCTTAGTAGCAGGGAGTATGGATGAAAAACTGTTTTTT